Detailed here is one T cell receptor (beta chain). Here immunoSEQ multiplex PCR was the method, and the copy in TCRdb shows in-frame clones only, minus some. The sample yields 250,000 to 350,000 clones, around 85% seen once. This entry is derived from a study of blood T cell repertoires in COVID-19. CDR1 is SGHTA, CDR2 FQGNSA, per germline. The CDR3 runs to 15 residues. V lost 1 base to trimming and J lost 4 bases, with 12 bases between them. The receptor comes from a human donor with COVID-19, enrolled during active disease. The donor label of this sample is uncertain. Sequencing used peripheral blood. The chain has TRBV7-2 and TRBJ2-3, with a tentative D call TRBD2 (7 bases). CDR3 in amino acids: CASSLDRGGADTQYF. CDR3 in DNA: TGTGCCAGCAGCTTAGATAGGGGGGGGGCAGATACGCAGTATTTT.